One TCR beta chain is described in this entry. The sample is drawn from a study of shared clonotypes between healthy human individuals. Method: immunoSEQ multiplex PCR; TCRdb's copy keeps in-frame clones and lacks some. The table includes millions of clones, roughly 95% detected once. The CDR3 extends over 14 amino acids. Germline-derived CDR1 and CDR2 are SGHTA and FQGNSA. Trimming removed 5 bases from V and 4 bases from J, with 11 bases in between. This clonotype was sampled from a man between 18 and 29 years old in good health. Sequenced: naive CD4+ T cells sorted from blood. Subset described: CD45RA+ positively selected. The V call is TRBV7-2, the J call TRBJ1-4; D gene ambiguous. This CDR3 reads CASSPTAGNEKLFF. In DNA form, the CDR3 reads TGTGCCAGCAGCCCCACGGCGGGTAATGAAAAACTGTTTTTT. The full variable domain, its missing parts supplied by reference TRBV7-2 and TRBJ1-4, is GAGVSQSPSNKVTEKGKDVELRCDPISGHTALYWYRQSLGQGLEFLIYFQGNSAPDKSGLPSDRFSAERTGGSVSTLTIQRTQQEDSAVYLCASSPTAGNEKLFFGSGTQLSVL.